What follows are 2 T cell receptor beta chains derived from one specimen sequenced in a study of cytomegalovirus exposure and HLA in healthy donors. This PCR relied on a set of 60 Vbeta primers and 13 Jbeta primers. The repertoire was sequenced with immunoSEQ multiplex PCR; TCRdb's copy has only in-frame clones and lacks some. The sample consists of more than 90,000 clones, approximately 68% of them appearing once. Sample: PBMCs. The origin of the receptors is a boy aged 10-17 years in good health and CMV-seropositive.

This sequence joins TRBV7-8 and TRBJ2-3; 11 bases map to TRBD2. J was trimmed by 8 bases and V by 5 bases; bases with no gene match: 9. The CDR3 is 15 amino acids. From germline, CDR1 is SGHVS and CDR2 FQNEAQ. The DNA of the CDR3 is TGTGCCAGCAGCCCTATAGCGGGGGGGCAAGGTACGCAGTATTTT. The encoded protein is CASSPIAGGQGTQYF.

The gene calls are TRBV29-1 and TRBJ2-7; 7 bases align to TRBD1. The V segment lost 6 bases and the J segment 5 bases; nucleotides outside the gene matches: 16. Germline loops: CDR1 SQVTM, CDR2 ANQGSEA. The CDR3 is 15 residues long. In DNA, the CDR3 is TGCAGCGTCGAAACGGCCCGTGGGACAGTGAACGAGCAGTACTTC. Translation: CSVETARGTVNEQYF.